The entry below gives a single T cell receptor beta chain sequence along with its context. Its specific antigen is unknown. Nothing much larger sits one base from this clone, and base qualities are not available. This sample is drawn from a study of blood T cell repertoires in COVID-19 (dated by TCRdb to 2018 to 2020). At the level of the whole study: Samples covering the acute and convalescent phases of COVID-19 were provided by collaborators in the United States, Italy and Spain. The material from the prospective study consisted of cDNA or gDNA derived from T cells, B-cell-depleted T cells, or PBMCs. Subjects who had been exposed to COVID-19, were actively infected with it, or had recovered from it provided the deeply sampled blood TCRbeta repertoires that made up the dataset. The repertoires were made available in a free public database intended to serve as a resource for research on the immune response to SARS-CoV-2. The samples were drawn from two sources: the first 160 participants of the ongoing ImmuneRACE study, and fewer than 1,500 subjects contributed by 6 global collaborators. Sample metadata almost always included a de-identified subject ID, COVID-19 status, age in years and sex. Where available, HLA class I and class II types were taken from metadata supplied by the sample provider and were not determined by assay-based typing.

There are 15 amino acids in the CDR3, from cysteine to phenylalanine inclusive. The only DNA kept is the CDR3, 45 bases in frame from the first base. According to the germline V gene (reference sequence), CDR1 reads MNHEY and CDR2 reads SMNVEV. V trim: 4 bases; J trim: 9 bases; unmatched bases: 9. On the study overall, not on this receptor specifically: The amount of clinical and demographic metadata varied by source and participant and was provided uncurated.

Each collaborating institution followed its own protocols to collect whole blood in K2EDTA tubes. For TCRbeta analysis, collaborators shipped samples in one of three forms: frozen whole blood, isolated PBMCs, or DNA extracted from either of those sample types. The immunoSEQ Assay, a bias-controlled multiplex PCR, was used to amplify TCRbeta CDR3 regions from genomic DNA. Concerning the study's data processing: The number of nucleated cells in each sample was estimated from the amplification of reference gene primers within the assay. To quantify the absolute abundance of each unique TCRbeta CDR3 rearrangement, sequence reads were collapsed and filtered. For each sample, productive Simpson clonality was calculated by taking the square root of Simpson's diversity index across productive rearrangements. In TCRdb, the immuneACCESS table is reduced to in-frame sequences with V and J assigned. These tables do not hold every clone; where another copy was compared, an unresolved V gene accounts for under half, and the others remain unexplained. V, J and clone size are taken as reported in that table, and D and trimming were inferred from the DNA itself. For this sample there are approximately 83,000 clones; roughly 86% appear just once. The ten top clones hold 6% to 8.5% of the sample.

The TCR sequence derives from a man between 65 and 85 years old with acute or convalescent COVID-19. Material: peripheral blood. In this chain, TRBV27 is recombined with TRBJ1-4, and 9 bases in between align with TRBD1. The CDR3 protein sequence reads: CASSSLGQGYQKLFF. In nucleotide form, the sequence is TGTGCCAGCAGTTCACTGGGACAGGGCTATCAAAAACTGTTTTTT.